Each of the 18 T cell receptor beta chains below was sequenced from the same sample in a study of T cells after yellow fever vaccination (dated 2019 in TCRdb). Libraries were built with 5' RACE. Sequenced on an Illumina NovaSeq 6000. In-frame beta chains were kept once TCRdb had trimmed the public reads at Q25 with fastp and called clones with MiXCR. CDR3 protein sequences are deduplicated, and each keeps its most common genes and DNA. For this sample the table gives some 320,000 distinct CDR3 sequences, of which 4.1% were detected only once. Jointly, the top ten make up approximately 23% of the sample. The treatment or condition label of this sample denotes: live attenuated yellow fever vaccine strain. The source was PBMCs, collected 5 days after the yellow fever booster vaccination. These receptors all stem from a man younger than 35 who received the YFV17D yellow fever vaccine.

This clonotype appeared many times. V gene TRBV11-2 combines with J gene TRBJ2-1; possible D gene TRBD1, 5 bases. CDR3 length: 14 residues. Germline values: CDR1 SGHAT, CDR2 FQNNGV. V gave up 1 base and J gave up 5 bases, with 9 bases separating them. The CDR3 sequence is CASSLVQGNNEQFF. The CDR3 DNA follows: TGTGCCAGCAGCTTAGTTCAGGGAAACAATGAGCAGTTCTTC.

This sequence joins TRBV20-1 and TRBJ2-5, with 11 bases that match TRBD2. V lost 5 bases to trimming and J lost 5 bases; unmatched junction nucleotides: 16. Germline assignment: CDR1 DFQATT and CDR2 SNEGSKA (reference sequence). This CDR3 region has 17 residues. CDR3 bases: TGCAGTGCTTCAGATGAAGCTAGCGGGGGGCCCCGGGAGACCCAGTACTTC. This translates into CSASDEASGGPRETQYF.

This chain joins TRBV5-1 and TRBJ2-7; perhaps TRBD1 as D (6 bases). Trimming removed 1 base at V and 2 bases at J, with 13 bases between. The CDR3 length is 15 residues. The germline V gene encodes CDR1 SGHRS and CDR2 YFSETQ. The CDR3 nucleotides are TGCGCCAGCAGCTTGACAGGGAACTCCCCCTACGAGCAGTACTTC. It translates to CASSLTGNSPYEQYF.

V gene TRBV19 combines with J gene TRBJ1-5; D is unresolved. The CDR3 loop spans 14 amino acids. V was pared by 5 bases and J by 5 bases, with 13 bases between. In germline, CDR1 is LNHDA, CDR2 SQIVND (reference sequence). CDR3 nucleotides: TGTGCCAGTAGTTCCGATCTCGGGGATCAGCCCCAGCATTTT. Translation: CASSSDLGDQPQHF.

This clonotype appeared a few times. CDR3 protein: CASSKDRTYNSPLHF. Written as DNA, the CDR3 is TGTGCCAGCTCAAAGGACAGGACCTATAATTCACCCCTCCACTTT. V gene TRBV18 combines with J gene TRBJ1-6; 7 bases agree with TRBD1. This CDR3 comprises 15 residues. J gave up 2 bases and V 5 bases, and 3 bases lay outside the gene matches. Per germline, CDR1 KGHSH and CDR2 LQKENI.

This clonotype was seen more than once but under ten times. V gene TRBV12-3 or TRBV12-4 combines with J gene TRBJ1-4; D gene ambiguous. The CDR3 loop spans 15 amino acids. The V end was cut by 5 bases, the J end by 4 bases, with 14 bases between. The CDR3, as DNA: TGTGCCAGCAGTGTATACCCTGGAGGTAATGAAAAACTGTTTTTT. It is translated as CASSVYPGGNEKLFF.

In this sample, this clonotype turned up a few times. The chain joins TRBV20-1 to TRBJ1-5, with D possibly matching TRBD1 (5 bases). Trimming pared 3 bases from V and 0 bases from J, leaving 18 bases between. The CDR3 covers 17 residues. The germline gives CDR1 DFQATT, CDR2 SNEGSKA (reference sequence). Written as DNA, the CDR3 is TGCAGTGCTAGTTTCGGGGCGGGAAGCCATAGCAATCAGCCCCAGCATTTT. The encoded protein is CSASFGAGSHSNQPQHF.

This clonotype was detected many times. One junction end does not reproduce the germline sequence, and a read error may be involved. The chain has TRBV5-1 and TRBJ2-2; maybe TRBD2 (5 bases). CDR1 and CDR2 (germline): SGHRS, YFSETQ. The CDR3 totals 15 residues. CDR3 nucleotides: TGCGCCAGCAGCTTGGGCCAAACAACCACCGGGGAGCTTTTTTTT. Translated, it gives CASSLGQTTTGELFF.

A few counts support this clonotype. V and J are TRBV9 and TRBJ2-5, with a possible D match to TRBD1 (6 bases). Germline V gene sequence: CDR1 SGDLS, CDR2 YYNGEE. Between the trimmed V and J ends, which lost 0 bases and 5 bases, there was a span of 14 bases. CDR3 length: 15 amino acids. The CDR3 DNA sequence: TGTGCCAGCAGCGTAGAGGGGGTGACGAGGGAGACCCAGTACTTC. Translated, it gives CASSVEGVTRETQYF.

The chain combines TRBV11-3 with TRBJ1-4; 7 bases line up with TRBD1. This CDR3 spans 13 amino acids. The trim removed 4 bases at V and 5 bases at J, leaving 1 base unmatched. Germline loops: CDR1 SGHNT, CDR2 YENEEA. CDR3 region: CASSWTGNEKLFF. For the CDR3, the DNA is TGTGCCAGCAGCTGGACAGGCAATGAAAAACTGTTTTTT.

In its sample, this clonotype was seen many times. The chain employs TRBV5-1 and TRBJ1-1, with TRBD1 matching over 9 bases. J gave up 6 bases and V 0 bases, and 0 bases lay outside the gene matches. Germline-derived CDR1 and CDR2 are SGHRS and YFSETQ. CDR3 size: 13 residues. The CDR3 spells CASSLGQGAEAFF. Here the CDR3 DNA reads TGCGCCAGCAGCTTGGGACAGGGGGCTGAAGCTTTCTTT.

This clonotype turned up a few times. This chain uses TRBV7-2 with TRBJ2-7; 9 bases fit TRBD1. The CDR3 extends over 15 amino acids. Germline CDR1 SGHTA, CDR2 FQGNSA. V gave up 3 bases and J gave up 0 bases; unmatched junction bases: 3. The CDR3 loop is CASSLGQGSSYEQYV. For the CDR3, the DNA is TGTGCCAGCAGCTTGGGACAGGGAAGCTCCTACGAGCAGTACGTC.

The chain combines TRBV13 with TRBJ2-2; no clear D gene. Trimming pared 2 bases from V and 7 bases from J, leaving 8 bases between. This CDR3 is built from 13 residues. Germline V gives CDR1 PRHDT, CDR2 FYEKMQ (reference sequence). This CDR3 reads CASSLYWVGELFF. The CDR3 nucleotides are TGTGCCAGCAGCTTATATTGGGTCGGGGAGCTGTTTTTT.

This clonotype was observed a few times. This chain connects TRBV6-5 to TRBJ1-2; the match to TRBD1 covers 7 bases. The CDR3 has 14 residues. After removal of 2 bases from V and 4 bases from J, the junction contained 4 bases not matched to a gene. CDR1 and CDR2 from the germline V gene are MNHEY and SVGAGI. This CDR3 is CASSYQGVRYGYTF. In DNA form, the CDR3 reads TGTGCCAGCAGTTACCAGGGGGTACGCTATGGCTACACCTTC.

This clonotype was counted between two and nine times. V usage is TRBV5-1 and J usage is TRBJ2-3; D unclear. Trimming pared 4 bases from V and 1 base from J, leaving 13 bases between. Looked up from germline, CDR1 is SGHRS and CDR2 is YFSETQ. The CDR3 has 15 residues. CDR3 region: CASSPPVPRTDTQYF. The DNA of the CDR3 is TGCGCCAGCAGCCCACCAGTGCCCCGCACAGATACGCAGTATTTT. The full variable domain, in which reference TRBV5-1 and TRBJ2-3 provide the parts outside the CDR3, is KAGVTQTPRYLIKTRGQQVTLSCSPISGHRSVSWYQQTPGQGLQFLFEYFSETQRNKGNFPGRFSGRQFSNSRSEMNVSTLELGDSALYLCASSPPVPRTDTQYFGPGTRLTVL.

This clonotype appeared a few times. The chain carries TRBV30 and TRBJ1-1; D is unresolved. V lost 4 bases and J 0 bases, leaving 15 bases between the germline ends. CDR3 size: 15 residues. Germline CDR1 is GTSNPN and CDR2 is SVGIG (reference sequence). This chain's CDR3 is CAWTKGPEMNTEAFF. The CDR3 DNA follows: TGTGCCTGGACGAAGGGTCCGGAGATGAACACTGAAGCTTTCTTT.

The chain combines TRBV10-3 with TRBJ2-3; the match to TRBD1 covers 8 bases. The CDR3 runs 13 residues. V lost 6 bases, J lost 4 bases, and 3 bases stayed unmatched. Germline CDR1 ENHRY, CDR2 SYGVKD. Written as DNA, the CDR3 is TGTGCCATCAGCGGACAGGGTCCAGATACGCAGTATTTT. Protein: CAISGQGPDTQYF.

As to this clonotype: A read error may produce the germline difference seen at one junction end. This chain uses TRBV9 with TRBJ2-4; D is tentatively TRBD1 or TRBD2 (5 bases each). Germline CDR1 reads SGDLS; CDR2 reads YYNGEE. The CDR3 totals 13 residues. CDR3 amino acids: CASSPTPEGRRSF. The CDR3 coding sequence is TGTGCCAGCAGCCCAACCCCCGAGGGGCGCCGCTCCTTC.